The 7 T cell receptor beta chains listed next were all sequenced from one sample in a study of shared clonotypes between healthy human individuals. Assay used: immunoSEQ multiplex PCR; TCRdb lists only in-frame clones, some missing. Of 2 million or so clones listed, 95% are singletons. Input material: naive CD4+ T cells sorted from blood. As for subset: CD45RA+ positively selected. These receptors were obtained from a man aged 18 to 29 in good health.

This chain joins TRBV7-2 and TRBJ2-1; D gene unclear. The CDR3 extends over 11 amino acids. Trimming left V 6 bases short and J 9 bases short, with 9 bases between. CDR1 and CDR2 from the germline V gene are SGHTA and FQGNSA. This CDR3 is CASSNSGEQFF. CDR3 sequence (DNA): TGTGCCAGCAGTAACTCGGGTGAGCAGTTCTTC.

The V and J genes are TRBV30 and TRBJ2-1; 12 bases align to TRBD2. With V trimmed by 6 bases and J by 0 bases, 15 bases remained unmatched. Germline lookup yields CDR1 GTSNPN and CDR2 SVGIG (reference sequence). This CDR3 is 19 amino acids long. The CDR3 sequence: CACFEPGTSGRSSYNEQFF. The CDR3 nucleotides are TGTGCCTGTTTCGAGCCTGGGACTAGCGGGCGAAGCTCCTACAATGAGCAGTTCTTC.

The chain joins TRBV5-3 to TRBJ1-4; D is unclear. TRBV5-3 is flagged as an ORF with uncertain function. V was trimmed by 2 bases and J by 0 bases, leaving 5 bases between them. CDR3 length: 14 amino acids. The CDR3 here is CARSLSATNEKLFF. For the CDR3, the DNA is TGTGCCAGAAGCTTATCAGCAACTAATGAAAAACTGTTTTTT.

The CDR3 is CASSPQGPGGYTF. The CDR3 DNA sequence: TGTGCCAGCAGCCCACAGGGCCCGGGGGGCTACACCTTC. This chain uses TRBV16 with TRBJ1-2; possible D gene TRBD1, 6 bases. Trimming pared 4 bases from V and 8 bases from J, leaving 14 bases between. Germline lookup yields CDR1 KGHSY and CDR2 FQNENV. The CDR3 extends over 13 amino acids.

V gene TRBV29-1 combines with J gene TRBJ1-1; D gene uncertain. Germline lookup yields CDR1 SQVTM and CDR2 ANQGSEA. Trimming pared 7 bases from V and 0 bases from J, leaving 12 bases between. The CDR3 contains 13 residues. The CDR3 DNA reads as TGCAGCGCTCCGGGGTCCCTGAACACTGAAGCTTTCTTT. The encoded protein is CSAPGSLNTEAFF.

The chain is built from TRBV4-1 and TRBJ2-4; TRBD2 matches 10 bases. The CDR3 is 19 residues long. V lost 0 bases to trimming and J lost 0 bases; unmatched junction nucleotides: 8. Germline-derived CDR1 and CDR2 are MGHRA and YSYEKL. Written as DNA, the CDR3 is TGCGCCAGCAGCCAAGATCTTCTAGCGGGGGCCCTAGCCAAAAACATTCAGTACTTC. Amino acid sequence: CASSQDLLAGALAKNIQYF.

With respect to this clone: The DNA is omitted, as the CDR3 cannot be located on it reliably, and the CDR3 follows TCRdb's listing. The V gene is TRBV19, the J gene TRBJ2-7; TRBD1 was called by the table and not checked on the DNA. Germline V gene data show CDR1 as LNHDA and CDR2 as SQIVND (reference sequence). The CDR3 is 12 residues long, counting both termini. CDR3 in amino acids: CANYRCSYEQYF.